The following is a TCR beta chain sequence with its context. The entry originates in a study of blood T cell repertoires in COVID-19. Assay: immunoSEQ multiplex PCR; the TCRdb copy retains only in-frame clones and omits some. In the table there are some 120,000 clones, roughly 74% of which are singletons. CDR3 size: 14 residues. The germline V gene has CDR1 SGDLS and CDR2 YYNGEE. V was shortened by 4 bases and J by 10 bases, with 18 bases between the two germline ends. The sample consisted of peripheral blood. The chain carries TRBV9 and TRBJ2-1; D gene ambiguous. The sequence came from a man older than 75 with COVID-19, enrolled during active disease. CDR3 DNA: TGTGCCAGCAGCAAAGACCCGGCCTTCGGGGAGCAGTTCTTC. The encoded protein is CASSKDPAFGEQFF.